Presented here are 2 T cell receptor beta chains from one specimen sequenced in a study of blood T cells in healthy people across ages. Using a J-beta primer mix together with a sample-barcoded 5' primer, a second PCR was run for roughly 6 to 12 cycles. TCRdb ran MiXCR on the 5' RACE reads and lists one entry per CDR3 protein. The repertoire consists of just over 800,000 distinct CDR3 sequences, with about 62% occurring once and the leading ten covering 25% to 35%. Source material: blood. Receptors originate from a man aged 25 to 45 in good health.

This clonotype was picked up a small number of times. V and J are TRBV7-9 and TRBJ2-1; tentatively, D is TRBD2 (5 bases). Germline V CDR1 and CDR2: SEHNR, FQNEAQ (reference sequence). The CDR3 runs 13 residues. Between the trimmed V and J ends, which lost 2 bases and 6 bases, there was a span of 8 bases. The CDR3 region is CASSLRLTNEQFF. CDR3 nucleotide sequence: TGTGCCAGCAGCTTAAGACTAACCAATGAGCAGTTCTTC.

J is TRBJ2-5 and V is TRBV6-2 or TRBV6-3; 9 nucleotides agree with TRBD1. The J call may be faulty, since TRBJ2-7 better matches the DNA end. CDR3 length: 16 amino acids. From germline, CDR1 is MNHEY and CDR2 SVGEGT. The CDR3 coding sequence is TGTGCCAGCAGCCGAGCTGGGACAGGGAGATACTACGAGCAGTACTTC. Its translation is CASSRAGTGRYYEQYF.